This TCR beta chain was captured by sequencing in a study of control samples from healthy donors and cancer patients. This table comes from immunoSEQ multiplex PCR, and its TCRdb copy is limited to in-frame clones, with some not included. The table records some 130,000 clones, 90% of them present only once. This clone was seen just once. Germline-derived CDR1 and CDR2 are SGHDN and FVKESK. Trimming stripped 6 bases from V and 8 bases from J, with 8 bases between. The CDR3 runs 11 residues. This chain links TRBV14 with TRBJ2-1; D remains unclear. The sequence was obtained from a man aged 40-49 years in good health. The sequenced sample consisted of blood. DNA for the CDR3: TGTGCCAGCAGTTCTCGACATGAGCAGTTCTTC. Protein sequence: CASSSRHEQFF.